This note documents a single TCR beta chain sequence. This sample was included in a study of blood T cell repertoires in COVID-19. Assay: immunoSEQ multiplex PCR; the TCRdb copy retains only in-frame clones and omits some. Altogether around 260,000 clones are present, 88% being singletons, with the ten largest covering more than 0.55%. The sample was peripheral blood. This sequence originates from a human donor in a cohort sampled during active COVID-19.

CDR3 residues: CASSQTIALRGINYGYTF. The CDR3 DNA sequence: TGCGCCAGCAGCCAAACCATAGCTCTCAGGGGAATTAACTATGGCTACACCTTC. The rearrangement links TRBV4-3 to TRBJ1-2; tentatively, D is TRBD1 (6 bases). There are 18 residues in the CDR3. Germline loops: CDR1 LGHNA, CDR2 YSLEER. The V end was cut by 2 bases, the J end by 1 base, with 20 bases between.